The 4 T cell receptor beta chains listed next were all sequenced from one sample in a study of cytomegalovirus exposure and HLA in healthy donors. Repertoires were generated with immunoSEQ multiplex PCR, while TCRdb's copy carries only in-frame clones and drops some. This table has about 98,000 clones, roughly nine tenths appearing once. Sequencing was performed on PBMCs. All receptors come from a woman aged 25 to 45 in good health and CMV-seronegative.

CDR3 nucleotides: TGTGCCAGCAGCTTAGAAGGAGCGCAGTATTTT. This translates into CASSLEGAQYF. V is TRBV11-2 and J is TRBJ2-3; no reliable D call. V lost 0 bases and J lost 10, with 5 bases in between. The CDR3 runs 11 residues. CDR1 and CDR2 from the germline V gene are SGHAT and FQNNGV.

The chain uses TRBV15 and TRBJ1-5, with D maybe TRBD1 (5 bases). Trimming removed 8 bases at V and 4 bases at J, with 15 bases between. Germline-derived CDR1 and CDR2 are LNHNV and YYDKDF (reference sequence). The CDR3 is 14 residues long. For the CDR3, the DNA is TGTGCCACCGCTCAGGGCAGCAAGAATCAGCCCCAGCATTTT. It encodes CATAQGSKNQPQHF.

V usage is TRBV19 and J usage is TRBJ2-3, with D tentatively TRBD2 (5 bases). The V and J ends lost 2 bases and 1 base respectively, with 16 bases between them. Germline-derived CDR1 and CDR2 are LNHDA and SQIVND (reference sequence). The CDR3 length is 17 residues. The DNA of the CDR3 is TGTGCCAGTAGTATACCGGGCGGAGGTGCAGGCACAGATACGCAGTATTTT. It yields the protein CASSIPGGGAGTDTQYF.

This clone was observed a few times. CDR3 sequence: CASSPFRGLVHEQYF. In nucleotides, the CDR3 is TGTGCCAGCAGCCCCTTTAGGGGTCTAGTCCACGAGCAGTACTTC. This sequence joins TRBV7-9 and TRBJ2-7; maybe TRBD1 (5 bases). Per germline, CDR1 SEHNR and CDR2 FQNEAQ (reference sequence). V was shortened by 5 bases and J by 5 bases, with 19 bases between the two germline ends. The CDR3 runs 15 residues.